The 5 T cell receptor beta chains below all came from one sample that was sequenced in a study of shared clonotypes between healthy human individuals. TCRdb's copy holds only in-frame clones and misses some; the assay was immunoSEQ multiplex PCR. This sample has about 610,000 clones, with 95% to 96% found just once. Only CD45RO-negative cells positively selected for CCR7 counted as naive CD8 cells, so terminally differentiated effector memory CD45RA+ cells were excluded. Sequences were obtained from naive CD8+ T cells sorted from blood. These receptors all come from a woman in her 30s in good health.

The rearrangement joins TRBV11-2 to TRBJ2-7, with 13 bases matching TRBD2. In germline, CDR1 is SGHAT, CDR2 FQNNGV. J lost 7 bases, V lost 1 base, and 4 bases had no gene match. The CDR3 covers 15 residues. The CDR3 here is CASSLGTSGSEEQYF. CDR3 nucleotide sequence: TGTGCCAGCAGCTTAGGGACTAGCGGGAGTGAAGAGCAGTACTTC.

The chain combines TRBV29-1 with TRBJ2-1; 11 bases align to TRBD2. The CDR3 is 14 residues long. The germline gives CDR1 SQVTM, CDR2 ANQGSEA. V shed 7 bases, J shed 3 bases, and the junction held 5 bases outside the gene matches. The CDR3 spells CSADTSGSYNEQFF. DNA of the CDR3: TGCAGCGCTGACACTAGCGGGAGCTACAATGAGCAGTTCTTC.

The chain is built from TRBV27 and TRBJ2-1, with 9 positions matching TRBD2. Trimming cost V 6 bases and J 5 bases; bases outside gene matches: 5. The CDR3 has 14 amino acids. Germline lookup yields CDR1 MNHEY and CDR2 SMNVEV (reference sequence). CDR3 in amino acids: CASSNSGSHNEQFF. In DNA form, the CDR3 reads TGTGCCAGCAGCAATAGCGGGAGCCACAATGAGCAGTTCTTC.

This chain uses TRBV14 with TRBJ1-1; D is unclear. The CDR3 sequence is 14 residues long. Trimming cost V 1 base and J 6 bases, with 12 bases left between them. The V gene's germline CDR1 is SGHDN and CDR2 FVKESK. The DNA of the CDR3 is TGTGCCAGCAGCCAAGTATCGGGTTACTCTGAAGCTTTCTTT. This sequence encodes CASSQVSGYSEAFF.

This chain joins TRBV11-2 and TRBJ1-1, with D perhaps matching TRBD1 (6 bases). The CDR3 has 16 residues. The ends were cut back, 5 bases at V and 6 bases at J, with 22 bases in the middle. From germline, CDR1 is SGHAT and CDR2 FQNNGV. CDR3: CASSLGVRGGVAEAFF. CDR3 DNA sequence: TGTGCCAGCAGCCTAGGAGTCAGGGGAGGGGTCGCTGAAGCTTTCTTT.